This TCR beta chain came from a study of identifying expanded T cells in peripheral blood. This clone was seen a single time. Measured with immunoSEQ multiplex PCR; TCRdb has only the in-frame clones, and not every one. The sample contains about 78,000 clones, roughly 81% of which appear only once. Losses at the gene ends were 7 bases for V and 3 bases for J; bases not matched to a gene: 4. Looked up from germline, CDR1 is MNHEY and CDR2 is SVGAGI. The CDR3 totals 13 residues. The sequence came from a person aged 18 to 75 in good health. This chain uses TRBV6-5 with TRBJ2-7, with 9 positions matching TRBD2. The specimen was blood. CDR3 region: CASKDSGSYEQYF. In nucleotides, the CDR3 is TGTGCCAGCAAGGATAGCGGGAGCTACGAGCAGTACTTC.